Listed below are T cell receptor beta chains from one sample, sequenced in a study of blood T cell repertoires in COVID-19. This table comes from immunoSEQ multiplex PCR, and its TCRdb copy is limited to in-frame clones, with some not included. The data contain about 210,000 clones, over 75% of them seen just once; the ten biggest clones take up 9.5% to 15%. Specimen: peripheral blood. The receptors come from a human donor in a cohort sampled during active COVID-19. The CDR3 runs from the conserved cysteine through the conserved F or W. The order of the fields is D gene, V gene, J gene, clone size, CDR3 DNA, CDR3 protein. A D gene is named only where the DNA matches it firmly. Clone size is shown for a subset of rows, as once, few, many or a class of expanded clone.

TRBD1	TRBV28	TRBJ1-1	once	TGTGCCAGCAGTTCCGGACAGGGGAGTGTAGAAGCTTTCTTT	CASSSGQGSVEAFF
-	TRBV5-1	TRBJ1-6	-	TGCGCCAGCAGCCTGGGGCTGGGAGAAAACGTTGTTTCACCCCTCCACTTT	CASSLGLGENVVSPLHF
-	TRBV3-1/TRBV3-2	TRBJ1-1	-	TGTGCCAGCAGCCAAGATGTATTGAGGGTGAGGGACACTGAAGCTTTCTTT	CASSQDVLRVRDTEAFF
TRBD1	TRBV19	TRBJ1-5	-	TGTGCCAGTAGGGGTGGGACAGAGAATCAGCCCCAGCATTTT	CASRGGTENQPQHF
-	TRBV19	TRBJ2-1	-	TGTGCCAGTAGTGAGCGGGCCCACTCCCACAATGAGCAGTTCTTC	CASSERAHSHNEQFF
-	TRBV18	TRBJ1-2	once	TGTGCCAGCTCACCACCGATGACAGAGAACAACTATGGCTACACCTTC	CASSPPMTENNYGYTF
TRBD2	TRBV19	TRBJ2-3	once	TGTGCCAGCCAAGGCGGGGGTACGCAGTATTTT	CASQGGGTQYF
-	TRBV19	TRBJ1-1	-	TGTGCCAGTAGTATAGGGGCAGGGGAGACTGAAGCTTTCTTT	CASSIGAGETEAFF
-	TRBV19	TRBJ1-5	-	TGTGCCAGTAGTATTGAGGGCAGCGATAGCAATCAGCCCCAGCATTTT	CASSIEGSDSNQPQHF
-	TRBV7-2	TRBJ2-1	-	TGTGCCAGCAGCTTAATGTTCACAGGGGGGGCTGAGCAGTTCTTC	CASSLMFTGGAEQFF
-	TRBV5-1	TRBJ2-7	-	TGCGCCCGCCGGCCGGGGGGGGACAGGGTCCCGTACGAGCAGTACTTC	CARRPGGDRVPYEQYF
-	TRBV11-2	TRBJ2-4	-	TGTGCCAGCAGCGTGGGGTCGGGAGCAAACATTCAGTACTTC	CASSVGSGANIQYF
TRBD1	TRBV7-2	TRBJ1-2	-	TGTGCCAGCAGCCCGGACAGGGGCCCTTATGGCTACACCTTC	CASSPDRGPYGYTF
TRBD1	TRBV2	TRBJ1-6	-	TGTGCCGGGGACAGGGGGCAAAATTCACCCCTCCACTTT	CAGDRGQNSPLHF
TRBD1	TRBV6-6	TRBJ1-2	-	TGTGCCAGCAGACAGGGACAGGGCTACTATGGCTACACCTTC	CASRQGQGYYGYTF
-	TRBV7-9	TRBJ2-6	-	TGTGCGAGCTCTGGGGCCAACGTCCTGACTTTC	CASSGANVLTF
TRBD1	TRBV7-9	TRBJ1-5	few	TGTGCCAGCAGCCCACAGGGGAGTAATCAGCCCCAGCATTTT	CASSPQGSNQPQHF
-	TRBV7-2	TRBJ1-2	many	TGTGCCAGCAGCCTAGCGACAGGATCGGGCTATGGCTACACCTTC	CASSLATGSGYGYTF
TRBD2	TRBV19	TRBJ2-3	-	TGTGCCAGTAGTATAGAGGCGACTAGCGGGAGGATCCATACGCAGTATTTT	CASSIEATSGRIHTQYF
-	TRBV12-3/TRBV12-4	TRBJ1-1	-	TGTGCCAGCAGACTGACAGATGAAGCTTTCTTT	CASRLTDEAFF
TRBD1	TRBV6-2/TRBV6-3	TRBJ1-2	-	TGTGCCAGCAGTTACCCGGGACAGGGGGCGCCTGGCTACACCTTC	CASSYPGQGAPGYTF
TRBD1	TRBV18	TRBJ2-7	once	TGTGCCAGCTCCCCTGGCAAGGGACAGGGGGCCTACGAGCAGTACTTC	CASSPGKGQGAYEQYF
TRBD1	TRBV10-3	TRBJ2-2	once	TGTGCCATCAGTGTCGGACAGGGTGTCGCCGGGGAGCTGTTTTTT	CAISVGQGVAGELFF
-	TRBV5-8	TRBJ1-3	-	TGTGCCAGCATTTCGATCCCGGGTCGTGGGTGGAACACCATATATTTT	CASISIPGRGWNTIYF
-	TRBV19	TRBJ1-1	-	TGTGCCAGTAGAACGGGACTGAGTTACACTGAAGCTTTCTTT	CASRTGLSYTEAFF
TRBD1	TRBV7-9	TRBJ1-2	-	TGTGCCAGCAGCGTACAGGGGACTTATGGCTACACCTTC	CASSVQGTYGYTF
TRBD1	TRBV6-4	TRBJ2-1	once	TGTGCCAGCAGTCCGGGACAGGCCAGCGATGAGCAGTTCTTC	CASSPGQASDEQFF
-	TRBV7-9	TRBJ1-3	few	TGTGCCAGCAGCCGACTAGAAGTAGGAAACACCATATATTTT	CASSRLEVGNTIYF
-	TRBV11-2	TRBJ2-3	-	TGTGCCAGCAGCTTAATAACTGCCTCTTATACGCAGTATTTT	CASSLITASYTQYF
TRBD1	TRBV4-2	TRBJ2-5	-	TGTGCCAGCAGCCCTGGACAGGGAGAAGAGACCCAGTACTTC	CASSPGQGEETQYF
TRBD1	TRBV10-3	TRBJ2-7	-	TGTGCCATCAGTGATTTCGGGACAGAGAGGGGCTACGAGCAGTACTTC	CAISDFGTERGYEQYF
-	TRBV5-4	TRBJ2-2	many	TGTGCCAGCGGGGAACAGGGTATGGGTCGCGGGGAGCTGTTTTTT	CASGEQGMGRGELFF
-	TRBV2	TRBJ1-3	few	TGTGCCAGCAGTGGACAGATTGGAAACACCATATATTTT	CASSGQIGNTIYF
TRBD2	TRBV3-1/TRBV3-2	TRBJ2-5	-	TGTGCCAGCAGCCGAGTCCGAAACGACCGGAGAGGACTAGCGGGAGGGTTTAGGGAGACCCAGTACTTC	CASSRVRNDRRGLAGGFRETQYF
TRBD1	TRBV28	TRBJ1-6	-	TGTGCCAGCAGTTCCCCGGGACAGGGGGATTCACCCCTCCACTTT	CASSSPGQGDSPLHF
TRBD2	TRBV7-9	TRBJ2-1	-	TGTGCCAGCAGCTTAGTCAGGACTAGCGGGAGCTCCTACAATGAGCAGTTCTTC	CASSLVRTSGSSYNEQFF
-	TRBV6-5	TRBJ1-5	-	TGTGCCAGCAGTTCAGGGAACCAGCCCCAGCATTTT	CASSSGNQPQHF
-	TRBV5-1	TRBJ1-6	-	TGCGCCAGCAGCTTGGAACAGGGAGATAATTCACCCCTCCACTTT	CASSLEQGDNSPLHF
TRBD1	TRBV27	TRBJ1-3	-	TGTGCCAGCAGTCACGGACAGGGGCGTAGAGGAAACACCATATATTTT	CASSHGQGRRGNTIYF
-	TRBV27	TRBJ2-2	-	TGTGCCAGCAGCTACCGAACCGGGGAGCTGTTTTTT	CASSYRTGELFF
-	TRBV28	TRBJ2-1	-	TGTGCCAGCAGTTTATACGGCGCGGGTGGTCCCTACAATGAGCAGTTCTTC	CASSLYGAGGPYNEQFF
TRBD1	TRBV6-6	TRBJ1-2	-	TGTGCCAGCAGTCGTTCCGGGACAGGGATCTATGGCTACACCTTC	CASSRSGTGIYGYTF
TRBD1	TRBV28	TRBJ1-2	-	TGTGCCAGCGCGGAGGGGGCGCGCGGCTATGGCTACACCTTC	CASAEGARGYGYTF
-	TRBV7-2	TRBJ2-7	-	TGTGCCAGCAGCTCTCAGGGTTCCTCCTACGAGCAGTACTTC	CASSSQGSSYEQYF
TRBD1	TRBV28	TRBJ1-2	-	TGTGCCAGCAGTCCAGGGGGCGCGAGCTATGGCTACACCTTC	CASSPGGASYGYTF
TRBD2	TRBV15	TRBJ2-7	-	TGTGCCACCAGCAGAGGGACTAGCGGCTCCTACGAGCAGTACTTC	CATSRGTSGSYEQYF
TRBD1	TRBV7-2	TRBJ2-1	-	TGTGCCAGCAGCTTAGCGGTGGGCAGGGGGCTGGGGGAGCAGTTCTTC	CASSLAVGRGLGEQFF
-	TRBV7-3	TRBJ1-2	-	TGTGCCAGCAGCCCTAGTCGAGGAACCTCTAACTATGGCTACACCTTC	CASSPSRGTSNYGYTF
TRBD2	TRBV9	TRBJ2-3	-	TGTGCCAGCAGCCTAAATCGGGGGGACGCAGATACGCAGTATTTT	CASSLNRGDADTQYF
-	TRBV14	TRBJ2-2	-	TGTGCCAGCAGCCCGGCGGGGACCGGGGAGCTGTTTTTT	CASSPAGTGELFF
TRBD2	TRBV28	TRBJ2-1	-	TGTGCCAGCAGTCCCAAAGCGGGAGGGCCTATGAATGAGCAGTTCTTC	CASSPKAGGPMNEQFF
-	TRBV4-1	TRBJ1-5	-	TGCGCCAGCAGCCAAGATCCGGCAGCGGTCCGACCCCAGCATTTT	CASSQDPAAVRPQHF
TRBD1	TRBV4-1	TRBJ2-2	-	TGCGCCAGCAGCCAAGTGGGCAGGGGGTCCGGGGAGCTGTTTTTT	CASSQVGRGSGELFF
-	TRBV18	TRBJ1-3	-	TGTGCCAGCTCACCGAGTTTACAGGGTAACGGCAACACCATATATTTT	CASSPSLQGNGNTIYF